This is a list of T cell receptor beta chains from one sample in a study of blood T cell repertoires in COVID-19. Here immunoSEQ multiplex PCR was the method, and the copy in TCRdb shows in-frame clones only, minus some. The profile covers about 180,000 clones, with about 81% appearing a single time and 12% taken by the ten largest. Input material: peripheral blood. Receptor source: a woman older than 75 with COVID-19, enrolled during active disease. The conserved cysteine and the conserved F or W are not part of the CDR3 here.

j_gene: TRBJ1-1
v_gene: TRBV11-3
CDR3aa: ASRPRDRDEAF

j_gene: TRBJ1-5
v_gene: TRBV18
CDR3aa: ASSPDSGSEQPQH

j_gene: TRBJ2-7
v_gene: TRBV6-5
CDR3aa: ASSIGTGVGEQY

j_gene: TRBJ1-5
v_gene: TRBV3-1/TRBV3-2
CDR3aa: ASSWQGASQPQH

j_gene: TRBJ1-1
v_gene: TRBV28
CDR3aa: ASSLTGENTEAF

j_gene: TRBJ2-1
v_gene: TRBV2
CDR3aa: ASKLERQYEQF

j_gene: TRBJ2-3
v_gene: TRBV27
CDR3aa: ASSLAGVDTDTQY

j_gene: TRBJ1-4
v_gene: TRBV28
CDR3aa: ASSLTGGATNEKLF

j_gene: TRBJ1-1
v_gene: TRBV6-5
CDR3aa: ASADRANTEAF

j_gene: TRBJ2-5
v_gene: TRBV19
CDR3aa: ASSIDWRARETQY

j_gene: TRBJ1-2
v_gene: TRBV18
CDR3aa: ASSPQGQTFYGYT

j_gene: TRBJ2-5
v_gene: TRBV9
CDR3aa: ASSPWTSGRSEETQY

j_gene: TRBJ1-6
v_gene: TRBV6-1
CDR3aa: ASSERPPQVDPPLH

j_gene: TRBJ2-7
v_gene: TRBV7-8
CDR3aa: ASSLATGYEQY

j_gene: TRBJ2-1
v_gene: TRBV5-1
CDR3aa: ASSSMGLADVSYNEQF

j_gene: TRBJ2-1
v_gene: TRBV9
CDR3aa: ASSVGGLAGHNEQF

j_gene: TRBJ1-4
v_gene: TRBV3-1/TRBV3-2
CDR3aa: ASSQAQAELF

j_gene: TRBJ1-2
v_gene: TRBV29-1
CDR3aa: SVEGPGSYGYT

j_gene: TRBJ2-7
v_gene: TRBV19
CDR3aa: ASSTGANPSYEQY

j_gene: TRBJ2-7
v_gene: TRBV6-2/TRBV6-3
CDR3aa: ASSIRDFSYEQY

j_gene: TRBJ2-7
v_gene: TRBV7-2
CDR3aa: ASSLRRGYEQY